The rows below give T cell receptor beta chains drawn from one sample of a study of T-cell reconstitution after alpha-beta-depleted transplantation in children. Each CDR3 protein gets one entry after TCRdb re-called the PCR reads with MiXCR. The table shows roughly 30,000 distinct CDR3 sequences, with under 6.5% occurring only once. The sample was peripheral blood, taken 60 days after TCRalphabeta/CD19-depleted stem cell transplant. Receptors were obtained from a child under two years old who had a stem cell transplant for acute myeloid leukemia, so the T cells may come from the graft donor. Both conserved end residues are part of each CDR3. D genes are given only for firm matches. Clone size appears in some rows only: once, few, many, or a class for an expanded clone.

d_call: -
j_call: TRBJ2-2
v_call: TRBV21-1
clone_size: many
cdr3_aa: CASPGGSGEDTGELFF
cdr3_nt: TGTGCCAGCCCCGGGGGCAGCGGGGAGGACACCGGGGAGCTGTTTTTT

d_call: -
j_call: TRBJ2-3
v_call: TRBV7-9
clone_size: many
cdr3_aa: CASSLVVRPGAVTDTQYF
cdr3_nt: TGTGCCAGCAGCTTAGTCGTCAGACCGGGAGCGGTGACAGATACGCAGTATTTT

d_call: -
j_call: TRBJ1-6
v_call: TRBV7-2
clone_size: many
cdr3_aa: CASSLAFLGSYSPLHF
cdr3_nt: TGTGCCAGCAGCTTAGCGTTCCTGGGGAGTTATTCACCCCTCCACTTT

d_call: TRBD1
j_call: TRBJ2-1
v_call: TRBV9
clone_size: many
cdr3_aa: CASSVVGTGPNEQFF
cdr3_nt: TGTGCCAGCAGCGTAGTCGGGACAGGGCCCAATGAGCAGTTCTTC

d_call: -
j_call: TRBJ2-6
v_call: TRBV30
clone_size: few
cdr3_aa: CAWSVEGGFSGANVLTF
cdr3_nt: TGTGCCTGGAGTGTAGAGGGGGGGTTCTCTGGGGCCAACGTCCTGACTTTC

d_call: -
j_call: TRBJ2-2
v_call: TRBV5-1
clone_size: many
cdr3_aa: CASSATGTGELFF
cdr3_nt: TGCGCCAGCAGCGCCACAGGGACCGGGGAGCTGTTTTTT

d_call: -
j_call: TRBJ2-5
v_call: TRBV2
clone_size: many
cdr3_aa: CASSEIMRLYWGETQYF
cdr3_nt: TGTGCCAGCAGTGAAATCATGAGACTTTATTGGGGGGAGACCCAGTACTTC

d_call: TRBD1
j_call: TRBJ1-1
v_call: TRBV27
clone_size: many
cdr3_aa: CASKRGQGATEAFF
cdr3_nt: TGTGCCAGCAAGAGGGGCCAGGGGGCGACTGAAGCTTTCTTT

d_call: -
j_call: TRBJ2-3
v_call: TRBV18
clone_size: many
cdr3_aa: CASSPRRGSTDTQYF
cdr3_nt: TGTGCCAGCTCACCACGAAGGGGGAGCACAGATACGCAGTATTTT

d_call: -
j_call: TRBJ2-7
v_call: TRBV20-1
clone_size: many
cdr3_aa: CSARTGLSYEQYF
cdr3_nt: TGCAGTGCTAGGACAGGCCTCTCCTACGAGCAGTACTTC

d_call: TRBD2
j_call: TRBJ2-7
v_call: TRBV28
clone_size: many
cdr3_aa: CASSLWGGDYEQYF
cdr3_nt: TGTGCCAGCAGTTTGTGGGGGGGGGACTACGAGCAGTACTTC

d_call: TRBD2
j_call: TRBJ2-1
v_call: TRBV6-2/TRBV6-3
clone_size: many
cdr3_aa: CASSYNRGRDEQFF
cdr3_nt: TGTGCCAGCAGTTACAACCGGGGGAGGGATGAGCAGTTCTTC

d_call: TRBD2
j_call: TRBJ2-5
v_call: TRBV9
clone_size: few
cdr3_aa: CASSVGLAGTQETQYF
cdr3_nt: TGTGCCAGCAGCGTAGGTCTAGCGGGGACTCAAGAGACCCAGTACTTC

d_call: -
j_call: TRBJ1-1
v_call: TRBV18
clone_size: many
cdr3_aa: CASSSGTGTEAFF
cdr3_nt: TGTGCCAGCTCGTCCGGGACGGGCACTGAAGCTTTCTTT

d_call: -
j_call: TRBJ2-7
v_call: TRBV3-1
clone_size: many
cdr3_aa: CASSQGGPTPYEQYF
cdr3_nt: TGTGCCAGCAGCCAAGGCGGGCCTACGCCCTACGAGCAGTACTTC

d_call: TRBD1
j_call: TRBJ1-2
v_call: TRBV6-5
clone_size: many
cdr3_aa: CASSPLGQGDGYTF
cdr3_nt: TGTGCCAGCAGCCCCTTGGGACAGGGTGATGGCTACACCTTC

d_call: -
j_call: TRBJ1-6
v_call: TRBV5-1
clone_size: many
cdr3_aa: CASSLASATNSPLHF
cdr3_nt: TGCGCCAGCAGCTTGGCCTCGGCAACTAATTCACCCCTCCACTTT

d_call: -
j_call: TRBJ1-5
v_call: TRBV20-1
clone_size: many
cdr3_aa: CSASEGNQPQHF
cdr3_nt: TGCAGTGCTAGCGAGGGGAATCAGCCCCAGCATTTT

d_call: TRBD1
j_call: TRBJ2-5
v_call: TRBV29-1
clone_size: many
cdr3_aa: CSVRRTGNKETQYF
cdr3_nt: TGCAGCGTCCGGAGGACAGGGAACAAGGAGACCCAGTACTTC

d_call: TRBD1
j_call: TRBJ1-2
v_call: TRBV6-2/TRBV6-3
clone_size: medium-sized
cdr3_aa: CASRTGHGYTF
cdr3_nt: TGTGCCAGCAGGACAGGGCATGGCTACACCTTC

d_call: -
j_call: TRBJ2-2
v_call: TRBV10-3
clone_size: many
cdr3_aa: CAIRIKNTGELFF
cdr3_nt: TGTGCCATCAGGATTAAAAACACCGGGGAGCTGTTTTTT

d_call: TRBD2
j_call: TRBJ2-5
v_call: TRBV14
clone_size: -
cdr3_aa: CASSQELAETQYF
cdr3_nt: TGTGCCAGCAGCCAAGAACTAGCGGAGACCCAGTACTTC

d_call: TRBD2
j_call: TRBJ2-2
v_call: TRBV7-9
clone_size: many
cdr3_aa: CASSLTPSHTRLANTGELFF
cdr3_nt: TGTGCCAGCAGCTTAACCCCCTCCCACACAAGACTAGCTAACACCGGGGAGCTGTTTTTT

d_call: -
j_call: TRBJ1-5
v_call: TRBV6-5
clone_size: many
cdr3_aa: CASTGGHSNQPQHF
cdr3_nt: TGTGCCAGTACGGGGGGCCATAGCAATCAGCCCCAGCATTTT

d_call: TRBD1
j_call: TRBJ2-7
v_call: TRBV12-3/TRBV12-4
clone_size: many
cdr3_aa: CASSRWTGANHEQYF
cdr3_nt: TGTGCCAGCAGTAGATGGACAGGTGCCAACCACGAGCAGTACTTC

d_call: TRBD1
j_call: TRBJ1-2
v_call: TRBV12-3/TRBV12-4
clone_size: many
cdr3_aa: CASRLPGQGGYGYTF
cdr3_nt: TGTGCCAGCCGCCTCCCGGGACAGGGGGGCTATGGCTACACCTTC

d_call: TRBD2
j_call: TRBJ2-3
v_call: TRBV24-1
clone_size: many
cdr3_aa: CATGGSDTQYF
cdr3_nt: TGTGCGACGGGGGGATCGGATACGCAGTATTTT

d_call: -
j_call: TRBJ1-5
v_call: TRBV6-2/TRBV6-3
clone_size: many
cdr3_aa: CASSYSRVYSNQPQHF
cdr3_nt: TGTGCCAGCAGTTACTCCAGGGTATATAGCAATCAGCCCCAGCATTTT

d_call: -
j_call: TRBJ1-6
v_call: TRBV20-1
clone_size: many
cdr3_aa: CSSHRDTYSPLHF
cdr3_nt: TGCAGTTCTCACCGGGACACCTATTCACCCCTCCACTTT

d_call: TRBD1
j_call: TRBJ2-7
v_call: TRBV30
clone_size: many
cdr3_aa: CAWAGQGKGHEQYF
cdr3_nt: TGTGCCTGGGCGGGACAGGGTAAGGGTCACGAGCAGTACTTC

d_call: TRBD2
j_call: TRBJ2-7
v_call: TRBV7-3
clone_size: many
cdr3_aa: CASSSSGSHSYEQYF
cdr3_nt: TGTGCCAGCAGCTCTAGCGGGAGCCACTCCTACGAGCAGTACTTC

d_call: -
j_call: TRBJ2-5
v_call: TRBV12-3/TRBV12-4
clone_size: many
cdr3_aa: CASSLRQVQETQYF
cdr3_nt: TGTGCCAGCAGTTTAAGGCAGGTCCAAGAGACCCAGTACTTC

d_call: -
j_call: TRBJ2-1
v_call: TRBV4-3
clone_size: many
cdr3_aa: CASSPRGPETGSSYNEQFF
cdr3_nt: TGCGCCAGCAGCCCCAGGGGCCCCGAGACGGGCAGCTCCTACAATGAGCAGTTCTTC

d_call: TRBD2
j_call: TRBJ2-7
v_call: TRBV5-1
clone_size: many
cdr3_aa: CASSLDPSGRVGYEQYF
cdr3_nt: TGCGCCAGCAGCTTGGATCCTAGCGGGAGAGTAGGATACGAGCAGTACTTC

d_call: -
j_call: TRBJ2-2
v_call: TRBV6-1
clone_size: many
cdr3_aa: CASSRRGSISGELFF
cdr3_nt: TGTGCCAGCAGTCGCCGGGGTAGTATCTCCGGGGAGCTGTTTTTT

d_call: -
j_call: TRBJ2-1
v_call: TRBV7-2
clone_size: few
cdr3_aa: CASSPRPDDEQFF
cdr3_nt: TGTGCCAGCAGCCCCCGTCCAGACGATGAGCAGTTCTTC

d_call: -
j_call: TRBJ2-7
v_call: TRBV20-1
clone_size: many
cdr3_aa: CSALGYEQYF
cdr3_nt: TGCAGTGCATTGGGCTACGAGCAGTACTTC

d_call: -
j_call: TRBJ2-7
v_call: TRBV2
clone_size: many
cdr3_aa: CASLQRSYEQYF
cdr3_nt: TGTGCCAGCCTGCAGAGGTCCTACGAGCAGTACTTC

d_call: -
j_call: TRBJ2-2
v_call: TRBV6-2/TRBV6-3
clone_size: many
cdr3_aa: CASSRTLGQNTGELFF
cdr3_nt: TGTGCCAGCAGCCGCACCTTAGGACAGAACACCGGGGAGCTGTTTTTT

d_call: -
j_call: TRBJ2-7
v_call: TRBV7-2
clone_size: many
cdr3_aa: CASSQIQDDYEQYF
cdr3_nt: TGTGCCAGCAGCCAGATCCAGGACGACTACGAGCAGTACTTC

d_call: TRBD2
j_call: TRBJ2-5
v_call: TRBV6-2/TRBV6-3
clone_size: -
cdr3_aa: CASRHRLGLAGRQETQYF
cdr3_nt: TGTGCCAGCAGACACAGACTAGGACTAGCGGGACGTCAAGAGACCCAGTACTTC

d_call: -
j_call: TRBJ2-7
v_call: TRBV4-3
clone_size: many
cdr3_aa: CASSLVGAGWDEQYF
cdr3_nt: TGCGCCAGCAGCCTCGTTGGGGCGGGGTGGGACGAGCAGTACTTC

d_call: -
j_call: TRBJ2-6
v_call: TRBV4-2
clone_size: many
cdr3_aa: CASSSEGGGANVLTF
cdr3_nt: TGTGCCAGCAGCTCGGAAGGCGGGGGGGCCAACGTCCTGACTTTC